The 6 T cell receptor beta chains reported below all come from one sample, sequenced in a study of T-cell memory formation after mild COVID-19. TCRdb re-called the 5' RACE reads with MiXCR, one entry per CDR3 protein. The repertoire consists of about 410,000 distinct CDR3 sequences, with approximately 18% occurring once and the leading ten covering 20% to 25%. Sequenced input: PBMCs or a T cell subset sorted from them (not recorded which). The receptor source for this set is a man younger than 30 who had mild COVID-19 (a few samples of this study predate the infection). Cell type and time point are not known.

About this clonotype itself: A read error may be the cause here, since a much bigger clone is one base away. The chain combines TRBV14 with TRBJ2-3; weak D call: TRBD1 (6 bases). The ends were cut back, 2 bases at V and 6 bases at J, with 15 bases in the middle. The CDR3 contains 15 residues. Germline CDR1 and CDR2: SGHDN and FVKESK. This CDR3 is CASSQCGRGWDTQYF. The CDR3 DNA reads TGTGCCAGCAGCCAATGCGGCAGGGGATGGGATACGCAGTATTTT.

The genes are TRBV28 and TRBJ2-1; 10 bases match TRBD2. J was trimmed by 15 bases and V by 4 bases; bases with no gene match: 15. Germline CDR1 MDHEN, CDR2 SYDVKM. This CDR3 contains 15 residues. The CDR3 protein is CASSSIASGGDFAFF. For the CDR3, the DNA is TGTGCCAGCAGTTCTATAGCTAGCGGGGGTGATTTCGCGTTCTTC.

This clonotype appeared a few times. This sequence joins TRBV24-1 and TRBJ2-1; TRBD1 might be the D (6 bases). The V and J ends lost 7 bases and 7 bases respectively, with 13 bases between them. Germline V gene lookup returns CDR1 KGHDR and CDR2 SFDVKD. This CDR3 is built from 13 residues. The DNA for the CDR3 is TGTGCCACCAGCCGAAACAGGGTGAATGAGCAGTTCTTC. This codes for CATSRNRVNEQFF.

The CDR3 DNA reads as TGTGCCAGCAGTCGTGGACTAGCGGGGGACCATGAGCAGTTCTTC. Its translation: CASSRGLAGDHEQFF. The rearrangement uses TRBV12-3 or TRBV12-4 and TRBJ2-1; 13 nucleotides match TRBD2. The CDR3 spans 15 residues. After removal of 5 bases from V and 8 bases from J, the junction contained 6 bases not matched to a gene.

This clonotype appeared a few times. The chain has TRBV7-9 and TRBJ2-1; tentative D call: TRBD1 (6 bases). The CDR3 loop spans 15 amino acids. The germline V and J ends were trimmed by 3 bases and 3 bases, with 12 bases remaining between them. Germline V gene lookup returns CDR1 SEHNR and CDR2 FQNEAQ (reference sequence). The CDR3 DNA reads as TGTGCCAGCAGCTTCAGGGGATTGGGCTACAATGAGCAGTTCTTC. Its translation: CASSFRGLGYNEQFF.

The genes are TRBV4-1 and TRBJ1-3; 8 bases map to TRBD1. Germline loops: CDR1 MGHRA, CDR2 YSYEKL. V shed 3 bases and J 12 bases; nucleotides not matched to a gene: 10. This CDR3 has 14 residues. This CDR3 is CASSHPDRGERIYF. The CDR3, as DNA: TGCGCCAGCAGCCATCCCGACAGGGGAGAACGCATATATTTT.